This entry is about one T cell receptor (beta chain). Its antigen is unidentified. The data were taken from a study of PD-L1 blockade in urothelial cancer. Background on the study: Patients began atezolizumab, 1,200 mg intravenously every 3 weeks, at some point between 2012 and 2014. Patients' prior chemotherapy regimens numbered 0 to 3. Broader study findings: Below-median pretreatment blood TCR clonality was associated with improved progression-free and overall survival.

TCRdb's table, derived via immunoSEQ multiplex PCR, lists solely in-frame clones and lacks some. In the table there are fewer than 50,000 clones, around 79% of which are singletons. Sample time point: pretreatment peripheral blood. V gave up 1 base and J gave up 9 bases; unmatched junction bases: 9. In germline, CDR1 is SEHNR, CDR2 FQNEAQ (reference sequence). This CDR3 spans 16 amino acids. V usage is TRBV7-9 and J usage is TRBJ1-6, with 7 bases matching TRBD1. This sample comprised PBMCs, obtained around atezolizumab (anti-PD-L1) treatment. The receptor was isolated from a man in his 70s with urothelial cancer. The CDR3 spells CASSLESRDSGSPLHF. CDR3 bases: TGTGCCAGCAGCTTAGAGTCCCGGGACAGCGGTTCACCCCTCCACTTT.